This T cell receptor beta chain originates from a study of T cell responses to AZD1222 COVID-19 vaccine. General study results and limits: CD4 TCRs associated with vaccination spanned spike, dominating at 160-218 and 743-854. Breadth and depth of Spike-specific TCRs rose after two AZD1222 doses. Mostly white British, mostly female donors; authors suggested clonal diversity may be underestimated. Without day 14 samples, only post-peak T cell repertoires were studied.

This CDR3 is 14 amino acids long. The germline V gene has CDR1 LNHDA and CDR2 SQIVND (reference sequence). V lost 5 bases to trimming and J lost 8 bases, with 18 bases between them. Profiling relied on immunoSEQ multiplex PCR, and the TCRdb table lists in-frame clones only, not all of them. The table has 75,000 to 90,000 clones, approximately 85% seen once. With respect to this clone: Its antigen remains unidentified.

This chain links TRBV19 with TRBJ1-1; D unresolved. The specimen was peripheral blood, collected 28 days after the second AZD1222 dose. This clonotype was obtained from an adult who received the AZD1222 COVID-19 vaccine. The DNA of the CDR3 is TGTGCCAGTAGTCCTCCCTCTGGGCGTCGCGAAGCTTTCTTT. This encodes CASSPPSGRREAFF.